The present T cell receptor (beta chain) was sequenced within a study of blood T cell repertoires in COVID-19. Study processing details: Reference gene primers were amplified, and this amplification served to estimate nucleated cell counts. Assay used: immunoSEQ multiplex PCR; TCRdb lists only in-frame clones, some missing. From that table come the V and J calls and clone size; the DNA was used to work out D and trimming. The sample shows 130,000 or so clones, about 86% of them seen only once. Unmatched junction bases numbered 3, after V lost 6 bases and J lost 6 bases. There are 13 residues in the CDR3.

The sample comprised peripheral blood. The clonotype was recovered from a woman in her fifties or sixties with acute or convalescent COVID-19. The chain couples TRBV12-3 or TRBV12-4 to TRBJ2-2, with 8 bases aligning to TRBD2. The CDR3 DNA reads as TGTGCCAGCAGGGGACTAGATCCCGGGGAGCTGTTTTTT. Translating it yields CASRGLDPGELFF.